This TCR beta chain derives from a study of Ad26.COV2.S vaccination and SARS-CoV-2 variants. Across the whole study: Intramuscular Ad26.COV2.S at 5x10^10 or 1x10^11 viral particles. Notes on the study in general: Comparable non-spike TCR breadth was observed in vaccine and placebo recipients.

As for treatment: around 19 received Ad26.COV2.S at low or high dose, single or two shots; 5 received placebo; per-sample allocation not given. At day 63 after the first vaccine or placebo injection, samples were drawn. This CDR3 contains 10 residues. The V and J ends lost 5 bases and 10 bases respectively, with 4 bases between them. Germline V gives CDR1 SGHTS, CDR2 YDEGEE. This table comes from immunoSEQ multiplex PCR, and its TCRdb copy is limited to in-frame clones, with some not included. The profile covers 250,000 or so clones, with roughly 89% appearing a single time and just under 3% taken by the ten largest. This clone was counted only a few times. Its antigen is still unknown.

Material: peripheral blood, obtained in a trial of Ad26.COV2.S vaccine versus placebo. The clonotype comes from a person between 18 and 60 years old who received the Ad26.COV2.S COVID-19 vaccine or a placebo. The chain couples TRBV5-8 to TRBJ1-6; no firm D call. The DNA for the CDR3 is TGTGCCAGCAGACCGTCACCCCTCCACTTT. This encodes CASRPSPLHF.